One sample yielded the 9 T cell receptor beta chains listed below, sequenced in a study of cytomegalovirus exposure and HLA in healthy donors (dated by TCRdb to between 2016 and 2019). The method was the immunoSEQ multiplex PCR assay. For the multiplex PCR, a mixture combining 60 forward primers for TCR Vbeta segments and 13 reverse primers for TCR Jbeta segments was used. The source is immuneACCESS, and TCRdb retained only in-frame sequences with V and J called. Part of the clones is not carried over; for the studies checked, unresolved V genes explain less than half of this, and the remainder is unexplained. This sample has around 160,000 clones in its table, and 60% to 85% of those were observed once. The top ten clonotypes cover about 3% of the sample. Sample: PBMCs. The receptors come from a man aged 35 to 55 in good health and CMV-seropositive.

The V gene is TRBV19, the J gene TRBJ1-1; no definite D call. V was shortened by 6 bases and J by 0 bases, with 8 bases between the two germline ends. Germline loops: CDR1 LNHDA, CDR2 SQIVND (reference sequence). The CDR3 length is 13 residues. In nucleotides, the CDR3 is TGTGCCAGTAGGGTTCAGATGAACACTGAAGCTTTCTTT. Its translation is CASRVQMNTEAFF.

This chain joins TRBV6-4 and TRBJ2-1; the D is unclear. The germline V and J ends were trimmed by 0 bases and 9 bases, with 6 bases remaining between them. Germline V CDR1 and CDR2: MRHNA, SNTAGT. This CDR3 has 12 amino acids. CDR3 residues: CASSDSGAEQFF. CDR3 sequence (DNA): TGTGCCAGCAGTGACTCCGGTGCTGAGCAGTTCTTC.

The V and J genes are TRBV5-6 and TRBJ1-1; D gene unclear. The V gene's germline CDR1 is SGHDT and CDR2 YYEEEE. This CDR3 is 13 amino acids long. V was clipped by 4 bases and J by 11 bases, with 18 bases between them. The CDR3 DNA is TGTGCCAGCAGCCGAGGTGGGGAGCTGCTGGCTTTCTTT. Amino acid sequence: CASSRGGELLAFF.

This rearrangement joins TRBV2 to TRBJ2-7; a possible D gene is TRBD2 (6 bases). This CDR3 comprises 15 residues. The V and J ends lost 2 bases and 5 bases respectively, with 16 bases between them. Germline CDR1 SNHLY, CDR2 FYNNEI. CDR3 protein: CASSERDSPSHEQYF. Written as DNA, the CDR3 is TGTGCCAGCAGTGAAAGGGACTCCCCAAGCCACGAGCAGTACTTC.

This clone was seen a handful of times. The genes are TRBV14 and TRBJ2-3; D ambiguous. The CDR3 totals 12 residues. V gave up 4 bases and J gave up 5 bases, with 7 bases separating them. From germline, CDR1 is SGHDN and CDR2 FVKESK. This chain's CDR3 is CASSRERDTQYF. In DNA form, the CDR3 reads TGTGCCAGCAGCCGAGAGAGAGATACGCAGTATTTT. Together with reference TRBV14 and TRBJ2-3, the CDR3 gives the full variable domain: EAGVTQFPSHSVIEKGQTVTLRCDPISGHDNLYWYRRVMGKEIKFLLHFVKESKQDESGMPNNRFLAERTGGTYSTLKVQPAELEDSGVYFCASSRERDTQYFGPGTRLTVL.

The rearrangement joins TRBV14 to TRBJ2-5, with D tentatively TRBD2 (6 bases). The CDR3 has 15 residues. V was cut by 0 bases and J by 3 bases, with 11 bases left in between. CDR1 is SGHDN and CDR2 is FVKESK in the germline V gene. Written as DNA, the CDR3 is TGTGCCAGCAGCCAAGATTACGGGGGAAAAGAGACCCAGTACTTC. This codes for CASSQDYGGKETQYF.

The chain combines TRBV29-1 with TRBJ2-7, with TRBD1 matching over 8 bases. V lost 2 bases to trimming and J lost 6 bases; unmatched junction nucleotides: 6. Germline V gene data show CDR1 as SQVTM and CDR2 as ANQGSEA. The CDR3 is 13 residues long. CDR3 in DNA: TGCAGCGTTGAAATAGACAGGGGCCGCGAGCAGTACTTC. Encoded protein: CSVEIDRGREQYF.

This chain uses TRBV6-5 with TRBJ2-7, with D maybe TRBD1 (6 bases). There are 13 residues in the CDR3. The germline V gene has CDR1 MNHEY and CDR2 SVGAGI. Trimming took off 10 bases at V and 1 base at J, with 14 bases between the two ends. CDR3 region: CATKPGQSYEQYF. The CDR3 DNA follows: TGTGCCACCAAACCCGGACAGTCCTACGAGCAGTACTTC.

The CDR3 region has the DNA TGTGCCAGCACCGGACAGGTGAACACTGAAGCTTTCTTT. This gives the protein CASTGQVNTEAFF. This chain connects TRBV2 to TRBJ1-1; 7 nucleotides line up with TRBD1. The ends lost 7 bases at V and 0 bases at J; junction bases unmatched: 2. The CDR3 sequence is 13 residues long. The germline CDR1 and CDR2 sequences are SNHLY and FYNNEI.